These T cell receptor beta chains were read from a single sample in a study of metastatic and nonmetastatic thyroid tumors. Via MiXCR, TCRdb re-called the PCR reads. The table shows over 30,000 clones, with over 12% occurring only once. Sequenced: blood. Every receptor here comes from a male donor with papillary thyroid cancer or a benign thyroid nodule (not recorded which). Some clones in this sample may be carry-over from other donors' samples. Each CDR3 is given with its conserved first and last residue. The D gene is left open where the match is weak. A row's size may be missing; if present it is once, few, many or a size class.

d_gene,abundance,v_gene,j_gene,CDR3nt,CDR3aa
TRBD1,many,TRBV20-1,TRBJ2-7,TGCAGTGGCTCGACAGGGGGTCTGGACGAGCAGTACTTC,CSGSTGGLDEQYF
NA,few,TRBV6-1,TRBJ2-7,TGTGCCAGCAGCCGGGGGACCGACGCCTACGAGCAGTACTTC,CASSRGTDAYEQYF
NA,many,TRBV3-1,TRBJ2-7,TGTGCCAGCAGCCAAGGCAACGGCGGCGGCTACGAGCAGTACTTC,CASSQGNGGGYEQYF
NA,many,TRBV2,TRBJ2-5,TGTGCCAGCAAGATGGACAAGCATCCCCAAGAGACCCAGTACTTC,CASKMDKHPQETQYF
NA,once,TRBV15,TRBJ2-3,TGTGCCACCAGCAATCTGGGCCAGGGTATTTCATATACGCAGTATTTT,CATSNLGQGISYTQYF
NA,many,TRBV30,TRBJ1-1,TGTGCCTGGAGTGTTCAGTACGGGGGAAACACTGAAGCTTTCTTT,CAWSVQYGGNTEAFF
TRBD2,once,TRBV11-2,TRBJ2-1,TGTGTCAGCATCCCCTCGGGTACTAGCGCCTACAATGAGCAGTTCTTC,CVSIPSGTSAYNEQFF
NA,many,TRBV7-9,TRBJ2-3,TGTGCCAGCAGCTTACCCCCAGATACGCAGTATTTT,CASSLPPDTQYF
NA,many,TRBV20-1,TRBJ1-2,TGCAGTGCTAGTTGGGGGGTATATGGCTACACCTTC,CSASWGVYGYTF
NA,many,TRBV25-1,TRBJ2-2,TGTGCCAGCAGTGTTAGGATAGGGAACACCGGGGAGCTGTTTTTT,CASSVRIGNTGELFF
NA,many,TRBV20-1,TRBJ1-6,TGCAGTGCTAGAGTGGGGGGCAGAACCCATTCACCCCTCCACTTT,CSARVGGRTHSPLHF
NA,NA,TRBV5-1,TRBJ1-3,TGCGCCAGTTCGCCTGGAAACACCATATATTTT,CASSPGNTIYF
NA,many,TRBV6-4,TRBJ2-1,TGTGCCAGCAGTGTGGGGTCGGGCAATGAGCAGTTCTTC,CASSVGSGNEQFF
NA,NA,TRBV7-2,TRBJ2-2,TGTGCCAGCAGCCGAGCTACCGGGGCGTCGGGGGAGCTGTTTTTT,CASSRATGASGELFF
TRBD1,NA,TRBV6-5,TRBJ1-3,TGTGCCAGCAGTCACAGGGGCAATGTGAATGGAAACACCATATATTTT,CASSHRGNVNGNTIYF
TRBD1,NA,TRBV2,TRBJ2-7,TGTGCCAGCAGTGAAGAAGCGGCAGGGGGCAACGAGCAGTACTTC,CASSEEAAGGNEQYF
NA,NA,TRBV10-3,TRBJ2-7,TGTGCCATCATGGCTGCTGTTCTGGACCAGCAGTACTTC,CAIMAAVLDQQYF
NA,many,TRBV5-1,TRBJ1-1,TGCGCCAGCAGCATAGAGACAGTTGGGACTGAAGCTTTCTTT,CASSIETVGTEAFF
TRBD1,many,TRBV5-1,TRBJ2-5,TGCGCCAGCAGCTTGGAGGGACAGGGCCAGACCCAGTACTTC,CASSLEGQGQTQYF
TRBD1,many,TRBV30,TRBJ1-4,TGTGCCTGGAGTGACCTGACAGGGTCGGAAAAACTGTTTTTT,CAWSDLTGSEKLFF
NA,NA,TRBV15,TRBJ2-3,TGTGCCACCAGCAGAGAGTGGGGGGGCACAGATACGCAGTATTTT,CATSREWGGTDTQYF
NA,NA,TRBV12-3/TRBV12-4,TRBJ2-3,TGTGCCTCATCATTGGGGCGGGAAGATACGCAGTATTTT,CASSLGREDTQYF
NA,NA,TRBV10-3,TRBJ1-5,TGTCCCAGCAGTGAGGGAGACAGCAATCAGCCCCAGCATTTT,CPSSEGDSNQPQHF
TRBD2,many,TRBV11-2,TRBJ2-7,TGTGCCAGCAGCTTAGAAGCGGGAGGGTCCTACGAGCAGTACTTC,CASSLEAGGSYEQYF
NA,many,TRBV7-8,TRBJ1-3,TGTGCCAGCACTCTAGGGAGGGCAGGCGGAAACACCATATATTTT,CASTLGRAGGNTIYF
NA,many,TRBV5-1,TRBJ1-2,TGCGCCAGCAGCCCCGGGACACTAAACTATGGCTACACCTTC,CASSPGTLNYGYTF
TRBD2,many,TRBV20-1,TRBJ2-5,TGCAGTGCTAGAGATAGGAGGACTAGCCTTGCCCAGTACTTC,CSARDRRTSLAQYF
TRBD1,many,TRBV12-3/TRBV12-4,TRBJ1-3,TGTGCCAGCAGCACAGGGGGCTCTGGAAACACCATATATTTT,CASSTGGSGNTIYF
TRBD1,many,TRBV4-3,TRBJ1-2,TGCGCCAGCAGCCAAGCCTGGACAGGGGGAGATGGCTACACCTTC,CASSQAWTGGDGYTF
TRBD1,medium-sized,TRBV19,TRBJ1-5,TGTGCCAGTAGTAACCGGGACAGGGTTATCCAGCCCCAGCATTTT,CASSNRDRVIQPQHF
TRBD1,many,TRBV27,TRBJ2-7,TGTGCCAGCAGCACGGCCGGGACAGTGGCATACGAGCAGTACTTC,CASSTAGTVAYEQYF
TRBD2,NA,TRBV4-2,TRBJ2-7,TGTGCCAGCAGCCAAGCTAGCGGACTCTCCTACGAGCAGTACTTC,CASSQASGLSYEQYF
NA,NA,TRBV2,TRBJ2-3,TGTGCCAGCAGTGCCATAGGAGGGTCCACAGATACGCAGTATTTT,CASSAIGGSTDTQYF
NA,many,TRBV12-3/TRBV12-4,TRBJ2-2,TGTGCCAGCAGTTTTCGACCAGACACCGGGGAGCTGTTTTTT,CASSFRPDTGELFF
TRBD1,many,TRBV2,TRBJ1-5,TGTGCCAGCAGTGGATCCAGACAGGGGAATCAGCCCCAGCATTTT,CASSGSRQGNQPQHF
NA,many,TRBV19,TRBJ2-7,TGTGCCAGTAGTCCTTCGGACGGGTACTACGAGCAGTACTTC,CASSPSDGYYEQYF
NA,many,TRBV14,TRBJ1-6,TGTGCCAGCAGCCCTAACCGGTGGAGGGGAGGAGGTAATTCACCCCTCCACTTT,CASSPNRWRGGGNSPLHF
TRBD1,many,TRBV29-1,TRBJ1-1,TGCAGCGTCTCCGGGACAGCCAACACTGAAGCTTTCTTT,CSVSGTANTEAFF
NA,many,TRBV5-1,TRBJ2-3,TGCGCCAGCAAGATGGGATCTAGCACAGATACGCAGTATTTT,CASKMGSSTDTQYF
TRBD2,many,TRBV30,TRBJ2-3,TGTGCCTGGAGTACTAGCGGGAGGGCCGCAGATACGCAGTATTTT,CAWSTSGRAADTQYF
TRBD1,many,TRBV6-1,TRBJ1-3,TGTGCCAGCACCAGGGGGACAGGGCTCTCTGGAAACACCATATATTTT,CASTRGTGLSGNTIYF
NA,NA,TRBV5-1,TRBJ1-2,TGCGCCAGCAGCTTGGAACAGGGATGCAACTATTGCTACACCTTC,CASSLEQGCNYCYTF
NA,medium-sized,TRBV6-1,TRBJ1-3,TGTGCCAGCAGTTTGGACAGTGGGGCCACCATATATTTT,CASSLDSGATIYF